This TCR beta chain was sequenced during a study of blood T cell repertoires in COVID-19. The CDR3 length is 15 residues. Germline CDR1 reads MNHEY; CDR2 reads SVGAGI. The junction had 6 bases not matched to a gene; V was cut back by 3 bases and J by 7 bases. A few counts support this clone. As processed by the authors: Estimated nucleated cell counts came from reference gene primer amplification. Repertoires were generated with immunoSEQ multiplex PCR, while TCRdb's copy carries only in-frame clones and drops some. The V and J calls and clone size were taken over from that table, and D and trimming were inferred from the DNA. The sample has about 130,000 clones, nearly 90% seen once; the top ten hold 0.95% to 1.5%.

Sequenced: peripheral blood. The chain employs TRBV6-5 and TRBJ1-4, with TRBD1 identical over 9 bases. The receptor was derived from a woman older than 75 with acute or convalescent COVID-19. This chain's CDR3 is CASSYRQGGLEKLFF. As DNA, the CDR3 is TGTGCCAGCAGTTATCGACAGGGGGGACTTGAAAAACTGTTTTTT.